Below, 10 T cell receptor beta chains from the same sample are listed, as sequenced in a study of CD8 T cells in ankylosing spondylitis. These receptors lack a known antigen. Using its own MiXCR run on the 5' RACE reads, TCRdb lists one record per CDR3 protein. The table shows around 770,000 distinct CDR3 sequences, with 12% occurring only once. General study findings and limits: Ankylosing spondylitis blood appeared to carry a characteristic TCR beta motif of roughly eight highly homologous variants.

The source material was blood, either unsorted or a sorted T cell fraction (not recorded which). The receptors were sampled from a male donor with ankylosing spondylitis.

This chain links TRBV24-1 with TRBJ2-6, with a weak D call TRBD1 (5 bases). CDR1 is KGHDR, CDR2 SFDVKD, per germline. The CDR3 contains 17 residues. V dropped 4 bases and J dropped 4 bases, with 16 bases sitting between them. The CDR3 nucleotides are TGTGCCACCAGTGACCTTGACAGCCCGTCGGGGGCCAACGTCCTGACTTTC. This codes for CATSDLDSPSGANVLTF.

This clonotype occurred a few times. This chain links TRBV20-1 with TRBJ1-2, with a tentative D call TRBD1 (5 bases). The CDR3 loop spans 14 amino acids. In germline, CDR1 is DFQATT, CDR2 SNEGSKA (reference sequence). The V gene lost 6 bases and the J gene lost 2 bases, with 16 bases spanning the gap. The CDR3 DNA is TGCAGTGCCACAAAAGGGGCGGGCAACTATGGCTACACCTTC. Translating it yields CSATKGAGNYGYTF.

The rearrangement uses TRBV18 and TRBJ1-3; D is ambiguous. Looked up from germline, CDR1 is KGHSH and CDR2 is LQKENI. Trimming stripped 0 bases from V and 4 bases from J, with 10 bases between. The CDR3 covers 15 residues. The CDR3 DNA reads as TGTGCCAGCTCACCACCTTCGACAAAGGGAAACACCATATATTTT. Translating it yields CASSPPSTKGNTIYF. The complete variable domain, with remaining parts taken from reference TRBV18 and TRBJ1-3, reads NAGVMQNPRHLVRRRGQEARLRCSPMKGHSHVYWYRQLPEEGLKFMVYLQKENIIDESGMPKERFSAEFPKEGPSILRIQQVVRGDSAAYFCASSPPSTKGNTIYFGEGSWLTVV.

The CDR3: CASSQEGAGQETQYF. For the CDR3, the DNA is TGCGCCAGCAGTCAAGAGGGGGCGGGTCAAGAGACCCAGTACTTC. The V gene is TRBV23-1, the J gene TRBJ2-5; 7 nucleotides match TRBD1. TRBV23-1 qualifies as an ORF whose function is uncertain. V shed 2 bases and J 2 bases; nucleotides not matched to a gene: 5. The CDR3 totals 15 residues.

The chain couples TRBV6-5 to TRBJ2-7, with D unclear. Between the trimmed V and J ends, which lost 7 bases and 3 bases, there was a span of 10 bases. The CDR3 is 12 amino acids. Germline CDR1 MNHEY, CDR2 SVGAGI. CDR3 coding DNA: TGTGCCAGCATCGGAAATAACTACGAGCAGTACTTC. Its protein product is CASIGNNYEQYF.

This chain joins TRBV7-2 and TRBJ2-1; the match to TRBD2 covers 11 bases. CDR3 length: 17 amino acids. With V trimmed by 1 base and J by 6 bases, 8 bases remained unmatched. The germline CDR1 and CDR2 sequences are SGHTA and FQGNSA. In DNA form, the CDR3 reads TGTGCCAGCAGCTTAGTTAGCGGGGGGGTTAGGGGCAATGAGCAGTTCTTC. Protein: CASSLVSGGVRGNEQFF. The full variable domain, rest sourced from reference TRBV7-2 and TRBJ2-1, is GAGVSQSPSNKVTEKGKDVELRCDPISGHTALYWYRQSLGQGLEFLIYFQGNSAPDKSGLPSDRFSAERTGGSVSTLTIQRTQQEDSAVYLCASSLVSGGVRGNEQFFGPGTRLTVL.

This chain links TRBV12-3 or TRBV12-4 with TRBJ2-5, with 7 bases that match TRBD1. Losses at the gene ends were 6 bases for V and 5 bases for J; bases not matched to a gene: 6. This CDR3 region has 13 residues. CDR3 in DNA: TGTGCCAGCAGAAATACAGGGGTGGAGACCCAGTACTTC. It yields the protein CASRNTGVETQYF.

This clonotype was seen repeatedly, ten times or more. The chain's CDR3 is CASFSGVSHEQFF. The CDR3 DNA follows: TGTGCCAGCTTTTCGGGGGTCTCTCATGAGCAGTTCTTC. The chain has TRBV7-9 and TRBJ2-1, with a possible D match to TRBD2 (6 bases). The CDR3 sequence is 13 residues long. Looked up from germline, CDR1 is SEHNR and CDR2 is FQNEAQ (reference sequence). The V end lost 8 bases, the J end lost 8 bases, and 16 bases lay between the germline ends.

This clonotype was recorded many times. The chain carries TRBV29-1 and TRBJ1-5; 11 nucleotides match TRBD1. The CDR3 is 15 residues long. Trimming removed 6 bases from V and 5 bases from J; junction bases left unmatched: 9. From germline, CDR1 is SQVTM and CDR2 ANQGSEA. CDR3 sequence reads: CSVALDRGPDQPQHF. CDR3 coding DNA: TGCAGCGTGGCACTGGACAGGGGGCCGGATCAGCCCCAGCATTTT.

The J gene is TRBJ2-2, the V gene TRBV4-1; possible D gene TRBD1, 5 bases. Germline-derived CDR1 and CDR2 are MGHRA and YSYEKL. The V and J ends lost 2 bases and 4 bases respectively, with 20 bases between them. The CDR3 is 18 amino acids. The CDR3 protein is CASSQFPTVTRVTGELFF. In DNA, the CDR3 is TGCGCCAGCAGCCAATTCCCCACCGTAACCAGGGTCACCGGGGAGCTGTTTTTT.